The rows below give T cell receptor beta chains drawn from one sample of a study of shared clonotypes between healthy human individuals. Sequenced by immunoSEQ multiplex PCR; TCRdb stores in-frame clones only, minus some. Of about 1 million clones in the sample, 60% to 80% were seen once. The sequenced sample was memory CD4+ T cells sorted from blood. The receptors here all came from a man younger than 35 in good health. Both conserved end residues are part of each CDR3. Each record gives: V gene, CDR3 length, J gene, CDR3 protein.

TRBV6-1	14	TRBJ2-7	CASSEGGSSYEQYF
TRBV7-2	17	TRBJ1-6	CASSQQGFSSYNSPLHF
TRBV28	14	TRBJ1-1	CASRPLDLNTEAFF
TRBV18	14	TRBJ1-2	CASSPSSGTYGYTF
TRBV27	15	TRBJ2-1	CASSLEGGAYNEQFF
TRBV9	16	TRBJ2-7	CASRRPGPERDYEQYF
TRBV5-5	13	TRBJ1-3	CASRPSSGNTIYF
TRBV19	15	TRBJ2-4	CASSPLAKAKNIQYF
TRBV28	16	TRBJ2-3	CASSLAEAGGKDTQYF
TRBV30	14	TRBJ2-7	CAWSVQRTKNEQYF
TRBV11-3	18	TRBJ2-3	CASSLVGGGRESTDTQYF
TRBV5-4	14	TRBJ2-4	CASSLNTDKNIQYF
TRBV28	13	TRBJ1-1	CASSTRVGTEAFF
TRBV2	11	TRBJ2-1	CASRSYNEQFF
TRBV30	12	TRBJ2-5	CAWSFGAETQYF
TRBV5-1	16	TRBJ1-4	CASSPGGSATNEKLFF
TRBV7-2	16	TRBJ2-7	CASNLWGRRYVYEQYF
TRBV28	13	TRBJ2-1	CASIEEGHNEQFF
TRBV5-1	17	TRBJ2-2	CASSLSLAGGGTGELFF
TRBV30	18	TRBJ2-6	CAWSPGKVSLSGANVLTF
TRBV7-2	15	TRBJ1-6	CASSLTAGDNSPLHF
TRBV9	15	TRBJ2-1	CASSVVPGGPNEQFF
TRBV19	14	TRBJ2-5	CASSIGLGQETQYF
TRBV5-1	15	TRBJ2-6	CASSFSNSGANVLTF
TRBV30	13	TRBJ1-2	CAWSSTGKGGYTF
TRBV4-2	18	TRBJ2-1	CASSQDPPAGSSYNEQFF
TRBV18	13	TRBJ2-5	CASSPPARETQYF